The clone carrying this T cell receptor (beta chain) has ten or more counts. The antigen is undetermined. This record belongs to a study of CD8 T cells in ankylosing spondylitis. Notes on the study in general: Disease-linked clones had a CD8+ phenotype and relatively low frequency in peripheral blood. Ankylosing spondylitis blood appeared to be characterized by a TCR beta motif of eight or nine highly homologous variants. According to the report, clones linked to the disease were significantly enriched in matched synovial fluid samples taken from ankylosing spondylitis patients.

CDR1 KGHDR and CDR2 SFDVKD come from the germline V gene. Trimming pared 6 bases from V and 1 base from J, leaving 5 bases between. The CDR3 extends over 13 amino acids. Libraries of TCR beta came from quantitative 5'-RACE with molecular barcodes. In TCRdb, the 5' RACE reads were re-called with MiXCR into one record per CDR3 protein. Among some 71,000 distinct CDR3 sequences, approximately 5.3% were seen once, and the ten largest hold approximately 2.1%. Sequenced: blood, either unsorted or a sorted T cell fraction (not recorded which). This chain uses TRBV24-1 with TRBJ2-2; a possible D gene is TRBD1 (5 bases). This clonotype was sampled from a male donor with ankylosing spondylitis or in good health (not recorded which). CDR3 coding DNA: TGTGCCACCAGTACAGGGAACACCGGGGAGCTGTTTTTT. This gives the protein CATSTGNTGELFF.